This entry describes one T cell receptor (beta chain). This specimen comes from a study of CD8+ T cells in alopecia areata. cDNA serving as the sequencing template came from extracted, reverse transcribed RNA. This table comes from immunoSEQ multiplex PCR, and its TCRdb copy is limited to in-frame clones, with some not included. The sample lists fewer than 200,000 clones, around 58% occurring once. Germline CDR1 is PRHDT and CDR2 is FYEKMQ (reference sequence). Trimming pared 2 bases from V and 5 bases from J, leaving 12 bases between. The CDR3 length is 14 residues. As to treatment: oral pan-JAK inhibitor, 5-10 mg twice daily.

This chain connects TRBV13 to TRBJ2-5; no clear D gene. The source was CD8+ T cells sorted from blood, collected at week 24, from a patient treated with tofacitinib. The TCR originated in a human donor with alopecia areata. The CDR3 sequence: CASSLRSSGETQYF. The CDR3, as DNA: TGTGCCAGCAGCTTAAGGTCCTCCGGGGAGACCCAGTACTTC.